This is a list of T cell receptor beta chains from one sample in a study of vaccination and CD4 T cells after COVID-19. MiXCR, run by TCRdb on the PCR reads, gives a single entry per CDR3 protein. The data show about 6,600 distinct CDR3 sequences, roughly 28% seen once. Antigens of these TCRs are unknown. Sequenced sample: CD4+ T cells from blood, cultured in vitro. These receptors were collected from a human donor in good health. CDR3s include the opening cysteine and the closing phenylalanine or tryptophan. A D gene is named only where the DNA matches it firmly. Size values are once, few and many counts, or a class for expanded clones, and some rows have none.

J gene | clone size | V gene | D gene | CDR3 DNA | CDR3 protein
TRBJ2-5 | few | TRBV12-3/TRBV12-4 | NA | TGTGCCAGCAGTCCTAGGGGGGCCCAGTACTTC | CASSPRGAQYF
TRBJ1-5 | NA | TRBV19 | NA | TGTGCCAGTACAGACTATAGCAATCAGCCCCAGCATTTT | CASTDYSNQPQHF
TRBJ2-5 | few | TRBV11-3 | TRBD1 | TGTGCCAGCAGCTGGGACAGGGAGGGGACCCAGTACTTC | CASSWDREGTQYF
TRBJ2-2 | few | TRBV20-1 | NA | TGCAGTGCGATGTGGGCCGGGGAGCTGTTTTTT | CSAMWAGELFF
TRBJ2-7 | NA | TRBV6-1 | NA | TGTGCCAGCAGCCTAACAGGACATTACGAGCAGTACTTC | CASSLTGHYEQYF
TRBJ2-7 | NA | TRBV20-1 | TRBD2 | TGCAGTCCATCAGCTAGCGGGGGACCCGGGGTCGAGCAGTACTTC | CSPSASGGPGVEQYF
TRBJ1-6 | NA | TRBV25-1 | NA | TGTGCCAGCGGTAGGGGCGGTTCACCCCTCCACTTT | CASGRGGSPLHF
TRBJ1-1 | few | TRBV24-1 | TRBD1 | TGTGCCACCAGTGGTCAGCCAGGGGGCCGGACTGAAGCTTTCTTT | CATSGQPGGRTEAFF
TRBJ1-1 | NA | TRBV27 | TRBD1 | TGTGCCAGCCAGGGACAGGCGTACACTGAAGCTTTCTTT | CASQGQAYTEAFF
TRBJ2-2 | NA | TRBV20-1 | TRBD1 | TGCAGTGCTGACAGGGACACCGGGGAGCTGTTTTTT | CSADRDTGELFF
TRBJ1-4 | NA | TRBV20-1 | NA | TGCAGTGCTAGACCACCGGCAACTAATGAAAAACTGTTTTTT | CSARPPATNEKLFF
TRBJ1-2 | few | TRBV12-3/TRBV12-4 | NA | TGTGCCAGCAGGGGGGGACCGGGAACTAACTATGGCTACACCTTC | CASRGGPGTNYGYTF
TRBJ2-1 | NA | TRBV2 | NA | TGTGCCAGCAGTGCAGACTACAATGAGCAGTTCTTC | CASSADYNEQFF
TRBJ2-5 | NA | TRBV27 | NA | TGTGCCAGCAGTTTATCGGGGACCGTAGAGACCCAGTACTTC | CASSLSGTVETQYF
TRBJ2-5 | NA | TRBV21-1 | NA | TGTGCCAGCAGCAAATGGGGGGTGTACCAAGAGACCCAGTACTTC | CASSKWGVYQETQYF
TRBJ2-7 | NA | TRBV12-3/TRBV12-4 | TRBD1 | TGTGCCAGCAGCCCCGACAGGGGGCTATACGGGCAGTACTTC | CASSPDRGLYGQYF
TRBJ1-5 | few | TRBV7-8 | NA | TGTGCCAGCAGCGACCAGGCTTCAGGTAGCAATCAGCCCCAGCATTTT | CASSDQASGSNQPQHF
TRBJ2-7 | once | TRBV2 | NA | TGTGCCAGCAGGGGGGAAGTCTACGAGCAGTACTTC | CASRGEVYEQYF
TRBJ2-6 | NA | TRBV7-9 | NA | TGTGCCAGCAGCACCCGGGAGCCCCGGGGTGGGGCCAACGTCCTGACTTTC | CASSTREPRGGANVLTF
TRBJ2-2 | NA | TRBV6-5 | NA | TGTGCCAGCAGTTACCGCCCAGAGGCGGGCGGGGAGCTGTTTTTT | CASSYRPEAGGELFF
TRBJ2-3 | NA | TRBV7-9 | NA | TGTGCCAGCAGCTTAGGGGCGGGGTTGTTCACAGATACGCAGTATTTT | CASSLGAGLFTDTQYF
TRBJ2-7 | NA | TRBV24-1 | TRBD2 | TGTGCCGTTGGATGGACTAGCGGGCTCCACGAGCAGTACTTC | CAVGWTSGLHEQYF
TRBJ2-6 | NA | TRBV11-2 | NA | TGTGCCAGCAGCCTTAACGATGGGGCCAACGTCCTGACTTTC | CASSLNDGANVLTF
TRBJ1-6 | NA | TRBV6-1 | NA | TGTGCCAGCCGCTTTTCGACCCTTCTAGGTTCCTATAATTCACCCCTCCACTTT | CASRFSTLLGSYNSPLHF
TRBJ1-3 | NA | TRBV2 | TRBD1 | TGTGCCAGCAATGGCGAGACAGGGGCCAGAGCCACCCCTGGAAACACCATATATTTT | CASNGETGARATPGNTIYF
TRBJ1-3 | few | TRBV6-1 | NA | TGTGCCAGCAGTATGTCCTCTGGAAACACCATATATTTT | CASSMSSGNTIYF
TRBJ1-4 | few | TRBV20-1 | NA | TGCAGTGCTAGAGGTTCCGCCAGGGTTAATGAAAAACTGTTTTTT | CSARGSARVNEKLFF
TRBJ2-1 | NA | TRBV20-1 | TRBD2 | TGCAGTGCTAGAGGGGGATCAGCGGGGGGCTACAATGAGCAGTTCTTC | CSARGGSAGGYNEQFF
TRBJ2-1 | NA | TRBV6-5 | TRBD2 | TGTGCCAGCAGTTACACTAGCGGGGGGGCCAATGAGCAGTTCTTC | CASSYTSGGANEQFF
TRBJ1-1 | few | TRBV19 | NA | TGTGCCAGTAATACTTACCCCACCGAGGCTTTCTTT | CASNTYPTEAFF
TRBJ1-2 | NA | TRBV29-1 | NA | TGCAGCGTTGAACGGAGGGCAGGGCATGGCTACACCTTC | CSVERRAGHGYTF
TRBJ2-3 | NA | TRBV7-9 | NA | TGTGCCAGCAGCGGAGCTGATACGCAGTATTTT | CASSGADTQYF
TRBJ1-5 | few | TRBV28 | TRBD1 | TGTGCCAGCAGTGGGCCGGGACAGGGTGGGTTTTCGCGCAATCAGCCCCAGCATTTT | CASSGPGQGGFSRNQPQHF
TRBJ1-1 | NA | TRBV20-1 | TRBD1 | TGCAGTGCTTCTGACCTCGGACAGGGTGGGGGATTGAACACTGAAGCTTTCTTT | CSASDLGQGGGLNTEAFF
TRBJ2-2 | NA | TRBV10-1 | NA | TGCGCCAGCAGTGAGTCGAGGGGGAGCACCGGGGAGCTGTTTTTT | CASSESRGSTGELFF
TRBJ1-5 | once | TRBV5-1 | NA | TGCGCCACCTCTCGAGCCCAGCCCCAGCATTTT | CATSRAQPQHF
TRBJ2-4 | NA | TRBV2 | TRBD1 | TGTGCCAGCACCGAACAGGGGGCCGGAAACATTCAGTACTTC | CASTEQGAGNIQYF
TRBJ1-4 | NA | TRBV20-1 | NA | TGCAGTGCTAGAATAGGGGGATCCCCAACTAATGAAAAACTGTTTTTT | CSARIGGSPTNEKLFF
TRBJ1-5 | medium-sized | TRBV6-1 | NA | TGTGCCAGCAGTGGACAGCAAAATCAGCCCCAGCATTTT | CASSGQQNQPQHF
TRBJ2-1 | NA | TRBV7-9 | TRBD2 | TGTGCCCTCCCCGGGACTATCAATGAGCAGTTCTTC | CALPGTINEQFF
TRBJ1-2 | few | TRBV30 | TRBD1 | TGTGCCTGGAGTTTTACAGGGGTTGTAGTGTATGGCTACACCTTC | CAWSFTGVVVYGYTF
TRBJ1-1 | NA | TRBV21-1 | NA | TGTGCCAGCAGCAAGGGGGCAGGGTGGCAGAACACTGAAGCTTTCTTT | CASSKGAGWQNTEAFF